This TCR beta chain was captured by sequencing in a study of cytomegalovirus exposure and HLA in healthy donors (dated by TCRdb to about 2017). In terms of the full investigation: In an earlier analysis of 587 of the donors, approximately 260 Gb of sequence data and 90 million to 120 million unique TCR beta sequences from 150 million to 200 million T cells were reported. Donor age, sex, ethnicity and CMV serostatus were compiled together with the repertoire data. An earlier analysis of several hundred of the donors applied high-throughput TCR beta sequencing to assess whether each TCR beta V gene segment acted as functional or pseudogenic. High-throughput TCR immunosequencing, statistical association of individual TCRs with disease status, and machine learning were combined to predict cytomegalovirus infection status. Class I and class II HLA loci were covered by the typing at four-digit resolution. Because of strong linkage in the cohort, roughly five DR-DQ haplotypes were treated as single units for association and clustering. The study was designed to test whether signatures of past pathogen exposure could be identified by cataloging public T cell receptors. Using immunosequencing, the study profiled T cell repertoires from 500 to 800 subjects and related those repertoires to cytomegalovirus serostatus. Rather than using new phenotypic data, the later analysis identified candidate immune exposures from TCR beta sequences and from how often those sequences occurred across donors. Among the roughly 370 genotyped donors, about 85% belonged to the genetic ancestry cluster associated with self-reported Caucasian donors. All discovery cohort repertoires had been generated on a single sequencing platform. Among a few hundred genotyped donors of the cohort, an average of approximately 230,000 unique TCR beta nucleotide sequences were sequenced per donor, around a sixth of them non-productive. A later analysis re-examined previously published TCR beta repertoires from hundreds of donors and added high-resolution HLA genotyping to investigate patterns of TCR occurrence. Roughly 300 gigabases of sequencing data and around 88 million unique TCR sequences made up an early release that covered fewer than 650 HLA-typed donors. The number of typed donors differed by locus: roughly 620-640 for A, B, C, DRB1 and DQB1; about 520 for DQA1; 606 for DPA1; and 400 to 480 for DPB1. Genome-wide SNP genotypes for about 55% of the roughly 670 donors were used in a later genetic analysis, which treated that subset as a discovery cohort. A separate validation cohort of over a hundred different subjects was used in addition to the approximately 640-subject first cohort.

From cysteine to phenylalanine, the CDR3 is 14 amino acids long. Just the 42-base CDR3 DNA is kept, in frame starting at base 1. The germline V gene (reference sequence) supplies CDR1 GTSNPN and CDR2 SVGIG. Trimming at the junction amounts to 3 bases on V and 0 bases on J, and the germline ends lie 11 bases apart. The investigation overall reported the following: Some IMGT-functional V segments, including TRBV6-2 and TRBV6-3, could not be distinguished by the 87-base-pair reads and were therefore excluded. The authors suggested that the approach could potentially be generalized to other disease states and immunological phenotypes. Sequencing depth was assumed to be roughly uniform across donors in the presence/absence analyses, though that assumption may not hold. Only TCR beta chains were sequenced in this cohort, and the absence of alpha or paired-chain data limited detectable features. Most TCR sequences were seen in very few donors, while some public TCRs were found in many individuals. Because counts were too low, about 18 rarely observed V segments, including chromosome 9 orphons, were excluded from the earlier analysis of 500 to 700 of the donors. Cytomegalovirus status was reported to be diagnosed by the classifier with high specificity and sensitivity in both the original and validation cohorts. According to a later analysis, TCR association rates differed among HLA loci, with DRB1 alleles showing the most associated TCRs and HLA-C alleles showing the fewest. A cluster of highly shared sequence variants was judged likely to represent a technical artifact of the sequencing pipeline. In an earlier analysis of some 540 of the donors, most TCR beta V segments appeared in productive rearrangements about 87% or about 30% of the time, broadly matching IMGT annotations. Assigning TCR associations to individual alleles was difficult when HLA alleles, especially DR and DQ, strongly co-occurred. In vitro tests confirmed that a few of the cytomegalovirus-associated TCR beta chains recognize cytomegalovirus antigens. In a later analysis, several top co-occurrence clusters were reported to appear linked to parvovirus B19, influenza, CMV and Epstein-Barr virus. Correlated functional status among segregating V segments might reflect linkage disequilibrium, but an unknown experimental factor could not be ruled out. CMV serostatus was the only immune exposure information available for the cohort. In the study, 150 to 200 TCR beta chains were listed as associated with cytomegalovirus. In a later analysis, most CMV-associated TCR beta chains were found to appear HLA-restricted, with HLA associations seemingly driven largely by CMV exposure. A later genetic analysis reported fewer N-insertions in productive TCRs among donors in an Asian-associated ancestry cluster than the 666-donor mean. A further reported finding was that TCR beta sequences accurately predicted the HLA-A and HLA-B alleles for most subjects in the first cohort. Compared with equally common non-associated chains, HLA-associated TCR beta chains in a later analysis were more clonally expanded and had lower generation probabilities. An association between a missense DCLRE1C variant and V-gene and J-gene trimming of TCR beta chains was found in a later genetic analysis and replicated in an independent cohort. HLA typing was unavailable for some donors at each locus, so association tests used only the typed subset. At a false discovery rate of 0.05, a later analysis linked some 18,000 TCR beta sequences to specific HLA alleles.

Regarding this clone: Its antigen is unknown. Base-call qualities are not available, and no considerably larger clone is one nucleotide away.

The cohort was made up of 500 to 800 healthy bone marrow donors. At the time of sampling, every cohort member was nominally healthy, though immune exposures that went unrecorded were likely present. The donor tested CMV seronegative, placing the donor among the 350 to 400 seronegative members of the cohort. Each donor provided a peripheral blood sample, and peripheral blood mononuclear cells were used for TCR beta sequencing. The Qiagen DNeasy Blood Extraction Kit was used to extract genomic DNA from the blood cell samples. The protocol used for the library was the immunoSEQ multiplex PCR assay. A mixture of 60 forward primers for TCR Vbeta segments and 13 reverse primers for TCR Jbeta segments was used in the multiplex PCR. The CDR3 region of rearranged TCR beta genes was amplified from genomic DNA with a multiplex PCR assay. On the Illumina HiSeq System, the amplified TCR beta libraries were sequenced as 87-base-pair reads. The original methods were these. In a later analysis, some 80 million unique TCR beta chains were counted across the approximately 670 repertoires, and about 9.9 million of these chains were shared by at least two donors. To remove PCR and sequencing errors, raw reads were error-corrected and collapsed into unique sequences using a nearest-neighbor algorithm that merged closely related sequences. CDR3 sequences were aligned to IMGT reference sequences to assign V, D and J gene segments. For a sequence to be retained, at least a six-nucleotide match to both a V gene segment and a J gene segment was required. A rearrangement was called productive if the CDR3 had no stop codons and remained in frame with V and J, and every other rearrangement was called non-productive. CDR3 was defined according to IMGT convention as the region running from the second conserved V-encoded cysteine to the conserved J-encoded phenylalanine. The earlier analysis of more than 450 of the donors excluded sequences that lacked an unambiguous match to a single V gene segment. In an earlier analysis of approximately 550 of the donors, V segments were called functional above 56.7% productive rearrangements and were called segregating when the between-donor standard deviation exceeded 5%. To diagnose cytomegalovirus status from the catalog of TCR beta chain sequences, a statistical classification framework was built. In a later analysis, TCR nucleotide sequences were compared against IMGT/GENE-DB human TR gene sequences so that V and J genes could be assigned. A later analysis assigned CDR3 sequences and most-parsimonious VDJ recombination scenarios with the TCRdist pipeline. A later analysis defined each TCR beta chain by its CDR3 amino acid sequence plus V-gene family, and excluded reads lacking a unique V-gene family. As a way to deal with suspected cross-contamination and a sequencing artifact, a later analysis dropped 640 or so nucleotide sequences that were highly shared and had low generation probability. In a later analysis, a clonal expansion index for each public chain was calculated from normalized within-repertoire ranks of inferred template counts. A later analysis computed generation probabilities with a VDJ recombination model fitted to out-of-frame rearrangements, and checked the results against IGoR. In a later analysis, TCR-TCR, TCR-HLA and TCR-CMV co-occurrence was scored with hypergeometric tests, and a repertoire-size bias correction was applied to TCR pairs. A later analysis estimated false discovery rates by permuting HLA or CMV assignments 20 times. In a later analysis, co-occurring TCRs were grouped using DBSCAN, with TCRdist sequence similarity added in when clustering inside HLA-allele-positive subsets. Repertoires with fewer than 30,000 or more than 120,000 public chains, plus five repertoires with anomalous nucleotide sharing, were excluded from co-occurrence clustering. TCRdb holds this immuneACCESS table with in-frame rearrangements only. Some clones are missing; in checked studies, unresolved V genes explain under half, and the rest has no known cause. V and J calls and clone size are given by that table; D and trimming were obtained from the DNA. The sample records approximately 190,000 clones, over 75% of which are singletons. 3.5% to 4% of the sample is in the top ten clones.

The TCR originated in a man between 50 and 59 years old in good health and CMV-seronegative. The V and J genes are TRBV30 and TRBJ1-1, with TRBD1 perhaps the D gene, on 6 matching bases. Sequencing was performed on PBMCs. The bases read TGTGCCTGGAGCCCACAGGGCCTGAACACTGAAGCTTTCTTT. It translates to CAWSPQGLNTEAFF.